This T cell receptor beta chain originates from a study of CD4 T cells in relation to SARS-CoV-2 and coronaviruses (dated by TCRdb to the early 2020s). Describing the broader study: In the ViraFEST assay, PBMCs were cultured with antigen for 9 to 10 days, after which TCR beta CDR3s were sequenced to identify antigen-specific clonal expansions. The full convalescent cohort of approximately 13 patients had a median age of almost 40 years, ranging from 21 to 72 years. Of the 12 convalescent patients, 8 were male and 4 were female, and two of the subjects were Hispanic. Patient-derived lymphoblastoid cell lines were used to map the HLA restriction of shared crossreactive spike epitopes. The study assessed, at the TCR clonotype level, memory CD4+ T cell crossreactivity between SARS-CoV-2 and common cold coronavirus spike proteins. The Adaptive Biotechnologies TCR-sequencing kit was used to sequence samples from a few pre-COVID donors and the naive versus memory experiments, whereas other data were Illumina-based. A different TCR-beta assay, based on Illumina, was used to sequence expansion assays from other donors in the study. Overall study outcomes, separate from this receptor: Significantly weaker SARS-CoV-2-driven expansion was shown by crossreactive clones than by monoreactive clones, consistent with antigenic imprinting. Memory CD4+ clonotypes crossrecognizing SARS-CoV-2 and at least one common cold coronavirus spike were found in 60% to 75% of donors. The study was constrained by small numbers of patients and of tested TCRs. Crossreactivity analysis centred on spike protein, so crossreactivity against other viral proteins was not assessed. Sequencing of naive versus memory cells indicated that the assay detects memory recall responses, not primary responses primed during culture. Because no donor provided both pre-pandemic and post-infection samples, tracing the source of pre-existing responses was limited.

From the cysteine through the phenylalanine, the CDR3 covers 14 amino acids. Only CDR3 DNA remains: 42 bases, in frame from the first base. Based on the germline V gene, the CDR1 and CDR2 sequences are SGHRS and YFSETQ. Relative to germline, V is missing 4 bases and J is missing 2 bases, with 3 bases of the junction outside any gene match. Naive and memory CD4+ T cells were separated from cryopreserved PBMCs by CD4 enrichment followed by EasySep naive CD4+ T cell enrichment. For ten to eleven days, sorted naive or memory CD4+ T cells (around 100,000) were cultured at a 1:1 ratio with T cell-depleted PBMCs and CEF peptides. In general, triplicate replicate wells were used for every peptide culture condition. Ficoll-Paque PLUS gradient centrifugation was used to isolate PBMCs from either whole blood or leukapheresis product. The PBMCs went either fresh into the expansion assay or into cryopreservation at -140 degrees C. The QIAamp Micro DNA Kit was used to extract genomic DNA from the CD4+ T cells.

About this clone itself: Its target antigen remains unknown. No much larger clonotype is one base removed from it; base qualities were not supplied.

Survey-level immunoSEQ TCR-beta sequencing was performed on DNA from CEF-cultured naive and memory CD4+ T cells. The paper's data handling went like this. During preprocessing, nonproductive sequences were discarded, as were any CDR3s that did not begin with C, did not end with F or W, or were shorter than 7 amino acids. Antigen-specific clonotypes were called with the MANAFEST web app on the basis of expansion relative to the reference and to other culture wells. A clone counted as positive if significantly expanded in 2 of 3 replicate wells versus the reference culture at FDR below 0.05. To be called positive, a clone also had to show significant expansion compared with every other tandem well and an odds ratio greater than 5. Cultured and uncultured naive and memory CD4+ repertoires were searched for CDR3s previously identified as spike- and CEF-reactive. After three terminal residues were trimmed from each end, CDR3 homology was quantified as pairwise Levenshtein distance using the stringdist R package. In its TCRdb copy, this immuneACCESS table keeps in-frame sequences only and misses some clones. Where compared with another copy, unresolved V genes explain less than half of these, and the others have no known cause. D and trimming were read from the DNA, whereas the V and J calls and clone size are those reported in that table. The table for this sample lists some 40,000 clones; about three quarters of them were counted only once. Clones ranked in the top ten supply about 20% of the sample.

The source is an adult with COVID-19. The specimen sequenced was memory CD4+ T cells from PBMCs, cultured in vitro. The meaning of the sample's cell subset or site label: memory (non-naive) CD4+ T cells. The rearranged chain carries TRBV5-1 and TRBJ2-1; the central 7 bases match TRBD1. CDR3 protein: CASSPGTAYNEQFF. The DNA reads as follows: TGCGCCAGCAGCCCTGGGACAGCCTACAATGAGCAGTTCTTC. The CDR3, completed at both ends by the reference TRBV5-1 and TRBJ2-1 genes, gives the full variable domain KAGVTQTPRYLIKTRGQQVTLSCSPISGHRSVSWYQQTPGQGLQFLFEYFSETQRNKGNFPGRFSGRQFSNSRSEMNVSTLELGDSALYLCASSPGTAYNEQFFGPGTRLTVL.